A single TCR beta chain is shown here with its context. Its cognate antigen is unknown. These data are taken from a study of T cells in localized non-small cell lung cancer. Regarding the study as a whole: Heterogeneity is still possible, as just one tumor region was sequenced. When the top 100 tumor clones were examined, a median about 60 of them also appeared in the adjacent lung, which was paired and uninvolved.

TCRdb's table, derived via immunoSEQ multiplex PCR, lists solely in-frame clones and lacks some. Here the sample spans fewer than 4,000 clones, 25% to 30% being singletons. Trimming removed 3 bases from V and 6 bases from J, with 20 bases in between. From germline, CDR1 is SGHNT and CDR2 YENEEA. This CDR3 has 17 residues. The sequence was obtained from a woman aged 40 to 75 with stage I lung adenocarcinoma. The chain uses TRBV11-3 and TRBJ1-4; TRBD1 might be the D (6 bases). Material: normal lung tissue next to the tumor, obtained before any cancer treatment. The CDR3 is CASSLGVGGPTHEKLFF. In nucleotides, the CDR3 is TGTGCCAGCAGCTTGGGGGTCGGGGGGCCGACCCATGAAAAACTGTTTTTT.